This T cell receptor (beta chain) was retrieved from a study of cytomegalovirus exposure and HLA in healthy donors. Study-level information: The approximately 130 validation repertoires matched the roughly 670 first-cohort repertoires in platform, a later analysis reported.

Study results and caveats: First-cohort TCR clusters were later found to tend to co-occur in the 120 or so validation repertoires.

Repertoires were generated with immunoSEQ multiplex PCR, while TCRdb's copy carries only in-frame clones and drops some. The table has 300,000 to 450,000 clones, around 86% seen once; the top ten hold 0.83%. The germline V gene has CDR1 GTSNPN and CDR2 SVGIG (reference sequence). V lost 0 bases to trimming and J lost 1 base, with 13 bases between them. The CDR3 extends over 15 amino acids. Turning to this clone: Its antigen is unknown.

Sample: PBMCs. The sequence came from a woman aged 18-29 years in good health and CMV-seronegative. This chain links TRBV30 with TRBJ2-7, with a tentative D call TRBD1 (7 bases). CDR3 amino acids: CAWSVAAGGSYEQYF. CDR3 sequence (DNA): TGTGCCTGGAGTGTAGCGGCAGGGGGGTCCTACGAGCAGTACTTC.